The rows below give T cell receptor beta chains drawn from one sample of a study of T-cell memory formation after mild COVID-19. TCRdb fed the 5' RACE reads into MiXCR, producing one record per CDR3 protein. The sample gives under 350,000 distinct CDR3 sequences, about a sixth of which show up once; around a fifth is in the top ten. Sequencing used PBMCs or a T cell subset sorted from them (not recorded which). All receptors come from a young man who had mild COVID-19 (a few samples of this study predate the infection). Cell type and time point are not known. The CDR3 runs from the conserved cysteine through the conserved F or W. The D gene is left open where the match is weak. Expanded clones are given a class, and other clones once, few, many or no size at all.

D gene: .
CDR3 length: 13
V gene: TRBV2
clone size: many
J gene: TRBJ2-5
CDR3 DNA: TGTGCCAGCAGTGACGTGGGCCAAGAGACCCAGTACTTC
CDR3 protein: CASSDVGQETQYF

D gene: TRBD1
CDR3 length: 14
V gene: TRBV6-5
clone size: few
J gene: TRBJ1-2
CDR3 DNA: TGTGCCAGCGCTAAGGACAGGGGCAACTATGGCTACACCTTC
CDR3 protein: CASAKDRGNYGYTF

D gene: .
CDR3 length: 14
V gene: TRBV5-6
clone size: .
J gene: TRBJ2-2
CDR3 DNA: TGTGCCAGCAGCTTGGGACACCGGTCCGGGGAGCTGTTTTTT
CDR3 protein: CASSLGHRSGELFF

D gene: TRBD2
CDR3 length: 15
V gene: TRBV11-1
clone size: .
J gene: TRBJ2-3
CDR3 DNA: TGTGCCAGCAGCTTAGAGGGACTATTCACAGATACGCAGTATTTT
CDR3 protein: CASSLEGLFTDTQYF

D gene: .
CDR3 length: 14
V gene: TRBV15
clone size: few
J gene: TRBJ2-5
CDR3 DNA: TGTGCCACCAGCAGAGGCGGAGAACAAGAGACCCAGTACTTC
CDR3 protein: CATSRGGEQETQYF

D gene: .
CDR3 length: 12
V gene: TRBV7-9
clone size: .
J gene: TRBJ2-7
CDR3 DNA: TGTGCCAGCAGCACCGCCAGGCGGTCGGCGTACTTC
CDR3 protein: CASSTARRSAYF

D gene: .
CDR3 length: 12
V gene: TRBV28
clone size: .
J gene: TRBJ1-2
CDR3 DNA: TGTGCCAGCAGCCTTCAGAAATATGGCTACACCTTC
CDR3 protein: CASSLQKYGYTF

D gene: .
CDR3 length: 15
V gene: TRBV7-9
clone size: many
J gene: TRBJ2-3
CDR3 DNA: TGTGCCAGCAGCCCTCGGGCCACGGGGACAGATACGCAGTATTTT
CDR3 protein: CASSPRATGTDTQYF

D gene: TRBD1
CDR3 length: 15
V gene: TRBV25-1
clone size: few
J gene: TRBJ2-2
CDR3 DNA: TGTGCCAGCAGAGCACGGACAGGGGGTCACGGGGAGCTGTTTTTT
CDR3 protein: CASRARTGGHGELFF

D gene: .
CDR3 length: 14
V gene: TRBV7-3
clone size: few
J gene: TRBJ2-1
CDR3 DNA: TGTGCCAGCAGCTTATATTCCAGGGGAAATGAGCAGTTCTTC
CDR3 protein: CASSLYSRGNEQFF